Presented here are 8 T cell receptor beta chains from one specimen sequenced in a study of Ad26.COV2.S vaccination and SARS-CoV-2 variants. Repertoires were generated with immunoSEQ multiplex PCR, while TCRdb's copy carries only in-frame clones and drops some. The repertoire holds 300,000 to 400,000 clones, with 65% to 90% as singletons. Treatment defined: some 20 received Ad26.COV2.S at low or high dose, single or two shots; 5 received placebo; per-sample allocation not given. Samples analyzed were those drawn on day 63 after the first vaccine or placebo injection. The sequencing here drew on peripheral blood, taken in a trial of Ad26.COV2.S vaccine versus placebo. These receptors came from a person aged 18-65 years who received the Ad26.COV2.S COVID-19 vaccine or a placebo.

The V gene is TRBV3-1 (or the pseudogene TRBV3-2), the J gene TRBJ2-3, with D hard to call. The CDR3 is 15 amino acids. Trimming removed 4 bases at V and 3 bases at J, with 14 bases between. Per germline, CDR1 LGHDT and CDR2 YNNKEL (reference sequence). CDR3 sequence reads: CASSLFGSGTDTQYF. CDR3 bases: TGTGCCAGCAGCCTCTTCGGATCAGGAACAGATACGCAGTATTTT.

The CDR3 sequence: CASSFEAIYPQHF. CDR3 nucleotides: TGTGCCAGCAGTTTTGAAGCTATCTATCCCCAGCATTTT. This chain links TRBV28 with TRBJ1-5; the D is unclear. CDR3 length: 13 amino acids. Germline CDR1 MDHEN, CDR2 SYDVKM. The V end was cut by 3 bases, the J end by 10 bases, with 13 bases between.

As to this clone: At the DNA level, this CDR3 is encoded by other sequences in the same sample as well. The chain couples TRBV3-1 (or the pseudogene TRBV3-2) to TRBJ2-7; TRBD1 is a possible D gene (6 bases). The CDR3 is 12 residues long. In germline, CDR1 is LGHDT, CDR2 YNNKEL (reference sequence). The V and J ends lost 1 base and 7 bases respectively, with 8 bases between them. The CDR3 DNA reads as TGTGCCAGCAGCCAAGGTCAGGGGGAGCAGTACTTC. Protein: CASSQGQGEQYF.

This chain joins TRBV6-5 and TRBJ1-2; 10 nucleotides align to TRBD1. Germline CDR1 and CDR2: MNHEY and SVGAGI. This CDR3 region has 12 residues. Losses at the gene ends were 6 bases for V and 8 bases for J; bases not matched to a gene: 3. The CDR3 bases are TGTGCCAGCAGATTGACAGGGGGCGGCTACACCTTC. Translating gives CASRLTGGGYTF.

V and J are TRBV4-3 and TRBJ2-5, with a tentative D call TRBD2 (5 bases). The V gene's germline CDR1 is LGHNA and CDR2 YSLEER. This CDR3 comprises 13 residues. V was clipped by 0 bases and J by 4 bases, with 6 bases between them. The CDR3 here is CASSQDRGETQYF. CDR3 coding DNA: TGCGCCAGCAGCCAAGACCGGGGAGAGACCCAGTACTTC.

This chain uses TRBV28 with TRBJ2-5; TRBD2 matches at 15 bases. CDR3 length: 16 residues. The germline CDR1 and CDR2 sequences are MDHEN and SYDVKM. V lost 5 bases, J lost 5 bases, and 6 bases stayed unmatched. The CDR3 DNA sequence: TGTGCCAGCAGTATCGGACTAGCGGGAGGGCGGGAGACCCAGTACTTC. This codes for CASSIGLAGGRETQYF.

This sequence joins TRBV28 and TRBJ2-1; tentatively, D is TRBD2 (6 bases). V was pared by 3 bases and J by 0 bases, with 9 bases between. The germline V gene has CDR1 MDHEN and CDR2 SYDVKM. This CDR3 comprises 15 residues. The CDR3 DNA sequence: TGTGCCAGCAGTTTTGGGGGAGGCTCCTACAATGAGCAGTTCTTC. Its protein product is CASSFGGGSYNEQFF. Variable domain in full (rest from reference TRBV28 and TRBJ2-1): DVKVTQSSRYLVKRTGEKVFLECVQDMDHENMFWYRQDPGLGLRLIYFSYDVKMKEKGDIPEGYSVSREKKERFSLILESASTNQTSMYLCASSFGGGSYNEQFFGPGTRLTVL.

Remarks on this clone: Distinct nucleotide sequences in the sample also encode this CDR3. This sequence joins TRBV28 and TRBJ1-1, with D possibly matching TRBD1 (5 bases). The CDR3 is made up of 11 amino acids. V dropped 11 bases and J dropped 5 bases, with 12 bases sitting between them. Germline CDR1 reads MDHEN; CDR2 reads SYDVKM. CDR3 residues: CASTGGTEAFF. In nucleotides, the CDR3 is TGTGCCTCAACTGGGGGGACTGAAGCTTTCTTT.